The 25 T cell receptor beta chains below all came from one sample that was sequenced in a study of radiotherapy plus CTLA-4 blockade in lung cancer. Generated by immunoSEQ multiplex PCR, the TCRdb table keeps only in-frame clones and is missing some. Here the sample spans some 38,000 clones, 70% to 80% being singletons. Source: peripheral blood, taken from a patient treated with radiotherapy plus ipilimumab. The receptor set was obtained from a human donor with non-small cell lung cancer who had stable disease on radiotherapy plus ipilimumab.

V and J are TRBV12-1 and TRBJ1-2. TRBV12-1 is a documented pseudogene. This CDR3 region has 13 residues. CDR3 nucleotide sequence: TGTGCCAGCAGGACTGAGGGGGGCTATGGCTACACCTTC. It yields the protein CASRTEGGYGYTF.

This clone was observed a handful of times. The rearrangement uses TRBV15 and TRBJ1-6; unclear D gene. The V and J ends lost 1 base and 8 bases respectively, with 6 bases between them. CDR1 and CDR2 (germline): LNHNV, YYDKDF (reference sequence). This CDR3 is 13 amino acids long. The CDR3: CATSRGPDSPLHF. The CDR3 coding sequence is TGTGCCACCAGCAGAGGCCCGGATTCACCCCTCCACTTT. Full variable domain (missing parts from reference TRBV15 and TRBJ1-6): DAMVIQNPRYQVTQFGKPVTLSCSQTLNHNVMYWYQQKSSQAPKLLFHYYDKDFNNEADTPDNFQSRRPNTSFCFLDIRSPGLGDTAMYLCATSRGPDSPLHFGNGTRLTVT.

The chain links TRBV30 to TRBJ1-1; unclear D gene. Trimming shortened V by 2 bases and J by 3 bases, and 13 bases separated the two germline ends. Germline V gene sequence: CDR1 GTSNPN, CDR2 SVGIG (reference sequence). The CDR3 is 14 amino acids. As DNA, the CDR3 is TGTGCCTGGAGTTACACCGAGGAGGACACTGAAGCTTTCTTT. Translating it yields CAWSYTEEDTEAFF.

CDR3 region: CSVETGLGANVLTF. CDR3 nucleotide sequence: TGCAGCGTTGAAACGGGACTCGGGGCCAACGTCCTGACTTTC. The chain employs TRBV29-1 and TRBJ2-6; D is possibly TRBD2 (6 bases). In germline, CDR1 is SQVTM, CDR2 ANQGSEA. The CDR3 is made up of 14 amino acids. V was clipped by 2 bases and J by 4 bases, with 9 bases between them.

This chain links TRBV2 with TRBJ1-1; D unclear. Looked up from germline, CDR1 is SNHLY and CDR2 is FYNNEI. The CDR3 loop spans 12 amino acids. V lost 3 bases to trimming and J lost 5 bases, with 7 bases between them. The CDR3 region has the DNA TGTGCCAGCAGTGATTGGCCGACTGAAGCTTTCTTT. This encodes CASSDWPTEAFF.

The CDR3, as DNA: TGTGCCAGCAGCGTGACAGGGGAGTCCGCTGAAGCTTTCTTT. Translation: CASSVTGESAEAFF. The rearrangement uses TRBV9 and TRBJ1-1; TRBD1 matches 8 bases. The CDR3 has 14 residues. Trimming took 2 bases from V and 6 from J; bases not matched to a gene: 6. Germline V CDR1 and CDR2: SGDLS, YYNGEE.

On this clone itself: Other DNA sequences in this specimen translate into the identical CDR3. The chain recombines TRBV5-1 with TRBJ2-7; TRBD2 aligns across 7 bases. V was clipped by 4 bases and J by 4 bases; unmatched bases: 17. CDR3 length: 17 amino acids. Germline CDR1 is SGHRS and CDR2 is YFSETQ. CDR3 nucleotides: TGCGCCAGCAGCCGCGCCTCCAGCGGGGCGATGTGGTACGAGCAGTACTTC. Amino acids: CASSRASSGAMWYEQYF.

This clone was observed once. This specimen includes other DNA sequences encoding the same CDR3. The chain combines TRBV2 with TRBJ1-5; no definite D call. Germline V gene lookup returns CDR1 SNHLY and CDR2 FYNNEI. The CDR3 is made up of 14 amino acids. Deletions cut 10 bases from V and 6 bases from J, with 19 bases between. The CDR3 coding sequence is TGTGCCACCTCGTTGAGAGGAGAGCGTCAGCCCCAGCATTTT. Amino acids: CATSLRGERQPQHF.

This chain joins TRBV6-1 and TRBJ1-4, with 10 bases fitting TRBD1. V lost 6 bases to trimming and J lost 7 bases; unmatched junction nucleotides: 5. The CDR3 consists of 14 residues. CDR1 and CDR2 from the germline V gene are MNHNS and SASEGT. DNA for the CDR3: TGTGCCAGCAGGACAGGGGGCGCGGGTGAAAAACTGTTTTTT. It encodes CASRTGGAGEKLFF.

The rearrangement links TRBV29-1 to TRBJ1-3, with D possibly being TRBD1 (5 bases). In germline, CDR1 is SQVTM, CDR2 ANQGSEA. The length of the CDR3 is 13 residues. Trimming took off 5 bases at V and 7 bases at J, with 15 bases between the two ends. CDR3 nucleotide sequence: TGCAGCGTTCGGCTATCTGGGGGGAACACCATATATTTT. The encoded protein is CSVRLSGGNTIYF.

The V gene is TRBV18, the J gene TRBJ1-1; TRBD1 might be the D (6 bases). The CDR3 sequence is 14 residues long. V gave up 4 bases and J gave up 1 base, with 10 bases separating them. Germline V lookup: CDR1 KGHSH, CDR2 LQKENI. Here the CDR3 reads CASSLNRENTEAFF. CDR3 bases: TGTGCCAGCTCACTTAACAGGGAGAACACTGAAGCTTTCTTT.

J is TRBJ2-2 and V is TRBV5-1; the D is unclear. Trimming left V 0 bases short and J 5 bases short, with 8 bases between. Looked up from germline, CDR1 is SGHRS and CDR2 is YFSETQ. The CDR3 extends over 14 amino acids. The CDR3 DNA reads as TGCGCCAGCAGCTTGGTCAAAGGGACCGGGGAGCTGTTTTTT. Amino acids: CASSLVKGTGELFF. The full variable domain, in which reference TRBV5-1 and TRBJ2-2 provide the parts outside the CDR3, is KAGVTQTPRYLIKTRGQQVTLSCSPISGHRSVSWYQQTPGQGLQFLFEYFSETQRNKGNFPGRFSGRQFSNSRSEMNVSTLELGDSALYLCASSLVKGTGELFFGEGSRLTVL.

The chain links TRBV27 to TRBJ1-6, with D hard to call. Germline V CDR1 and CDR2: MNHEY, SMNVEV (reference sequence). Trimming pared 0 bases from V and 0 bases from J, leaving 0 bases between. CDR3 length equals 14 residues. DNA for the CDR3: TGTGCCAGCAGTTTATCCTCCTATAATTCACCCCTCCACTTT. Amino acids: CASSLSSYNSPLHF.

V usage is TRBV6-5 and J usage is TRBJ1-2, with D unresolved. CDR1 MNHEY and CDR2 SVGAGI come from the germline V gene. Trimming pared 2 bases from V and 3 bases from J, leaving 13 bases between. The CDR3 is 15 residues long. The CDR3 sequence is CASSYRGDQDYGYTF. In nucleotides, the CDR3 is TGTGCCAGCAGTTACCGTGGCGACCAGGACTATGGCTACACCTTC.

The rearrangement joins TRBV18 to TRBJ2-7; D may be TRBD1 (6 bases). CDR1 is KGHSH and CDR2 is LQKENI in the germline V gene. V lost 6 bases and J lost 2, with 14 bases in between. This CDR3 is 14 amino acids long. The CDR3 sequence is CASSPQTGTYEQYV. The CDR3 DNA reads TGTGCCAGCTCTCCTCAAACAGGGACCTACGAGCAGTACGTC.

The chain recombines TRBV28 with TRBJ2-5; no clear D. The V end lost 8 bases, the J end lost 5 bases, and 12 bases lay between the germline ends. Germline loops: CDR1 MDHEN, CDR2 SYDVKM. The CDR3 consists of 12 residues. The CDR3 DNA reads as TGTGCCAGCGGTTCCAGTTGGGAGACCCAGTACTTC. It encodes CASGSSWETQYF.

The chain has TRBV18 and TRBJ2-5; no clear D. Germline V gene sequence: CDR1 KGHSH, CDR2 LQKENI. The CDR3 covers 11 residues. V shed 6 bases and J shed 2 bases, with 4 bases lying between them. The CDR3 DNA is TGTGCCAGCTCGGGGCAAGAGACCCAGTACTTC. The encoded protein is CASSGQETQYF.

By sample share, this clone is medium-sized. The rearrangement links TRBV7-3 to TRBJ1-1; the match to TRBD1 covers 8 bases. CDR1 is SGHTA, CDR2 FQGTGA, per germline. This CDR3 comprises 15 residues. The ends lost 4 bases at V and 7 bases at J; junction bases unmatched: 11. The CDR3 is CASSSGGQGRSEAFF. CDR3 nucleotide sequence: TGTGCCAGCAGCTCCGGTGGACAGGGCCGGAGTGAAGCTTTCTTT.

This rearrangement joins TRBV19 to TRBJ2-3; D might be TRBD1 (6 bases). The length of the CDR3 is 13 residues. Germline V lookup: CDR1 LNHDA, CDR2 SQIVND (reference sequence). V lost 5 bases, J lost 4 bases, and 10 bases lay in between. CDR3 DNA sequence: TGTGCCAGTAGTGACAGGAACTCAGATACGCAGTATTTT. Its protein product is CASSDRNSDTQYF.

The CDR3 spells CASSALPGPNEQYF. The CDR3 DNA reads as TGTGCCAGCAGCGCCCTACCGGGACCAAACGAGCAGTACTTC. The J gene is TRBJ2-7, the V gene TRBV9; D may correspond to TRBD1 or TRBD2 (5 bases each). This CDR3 spans 14 amino acids. Germline values: CDR1 SGDLS, CDR2 YYNGEE. The V gene lost 3 bases and the J gene lost 5 bases, with 15 bases spanning the gap.

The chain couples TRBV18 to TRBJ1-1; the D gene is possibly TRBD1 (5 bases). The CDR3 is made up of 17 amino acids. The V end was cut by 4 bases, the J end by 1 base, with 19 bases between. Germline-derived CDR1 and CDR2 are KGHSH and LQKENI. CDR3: CASSRPGRTKGNTEAFF. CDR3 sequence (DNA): TGTGCCAGCTCACGTCCGGGTCGGACAAAGGGGAACACTGAAGCTTTCTTT.

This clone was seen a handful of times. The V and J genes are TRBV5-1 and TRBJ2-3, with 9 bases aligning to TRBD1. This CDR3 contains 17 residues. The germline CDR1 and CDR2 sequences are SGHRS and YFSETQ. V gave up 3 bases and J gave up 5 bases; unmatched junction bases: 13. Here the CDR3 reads CASSSIGLGQGGDTQYF. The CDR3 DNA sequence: TGCGCCAGCAGCTCGATCGGCCTGGGACAGGGTGGAGATACGCAGTATTTT.

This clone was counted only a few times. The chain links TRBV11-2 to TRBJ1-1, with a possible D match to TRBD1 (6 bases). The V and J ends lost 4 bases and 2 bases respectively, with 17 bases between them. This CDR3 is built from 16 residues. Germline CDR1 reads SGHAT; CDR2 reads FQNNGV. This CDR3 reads CASSSGSTGLNTEAFF. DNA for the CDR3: TGTGCCAGCAGCTCGGGCTCGACAGGTCTTAACACTGAAGCTTTCTTT.

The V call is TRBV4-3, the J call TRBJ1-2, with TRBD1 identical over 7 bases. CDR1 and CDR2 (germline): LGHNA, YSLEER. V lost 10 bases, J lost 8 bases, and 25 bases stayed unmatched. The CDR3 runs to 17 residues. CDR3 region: CATTQVRAGGELRGYTF. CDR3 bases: TGCGCCACCACTCAAGTCAGGGCAGGGGGAGAACTACGGGGCTACACCTTC.

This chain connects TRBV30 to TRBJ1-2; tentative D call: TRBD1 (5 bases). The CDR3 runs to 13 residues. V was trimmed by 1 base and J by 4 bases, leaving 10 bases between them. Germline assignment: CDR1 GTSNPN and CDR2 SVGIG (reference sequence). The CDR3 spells CAWSETGLYGYTF. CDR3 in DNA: TGTGCCTGGAGTGAAACAGGCCTCTATGGCTACACCTTC.